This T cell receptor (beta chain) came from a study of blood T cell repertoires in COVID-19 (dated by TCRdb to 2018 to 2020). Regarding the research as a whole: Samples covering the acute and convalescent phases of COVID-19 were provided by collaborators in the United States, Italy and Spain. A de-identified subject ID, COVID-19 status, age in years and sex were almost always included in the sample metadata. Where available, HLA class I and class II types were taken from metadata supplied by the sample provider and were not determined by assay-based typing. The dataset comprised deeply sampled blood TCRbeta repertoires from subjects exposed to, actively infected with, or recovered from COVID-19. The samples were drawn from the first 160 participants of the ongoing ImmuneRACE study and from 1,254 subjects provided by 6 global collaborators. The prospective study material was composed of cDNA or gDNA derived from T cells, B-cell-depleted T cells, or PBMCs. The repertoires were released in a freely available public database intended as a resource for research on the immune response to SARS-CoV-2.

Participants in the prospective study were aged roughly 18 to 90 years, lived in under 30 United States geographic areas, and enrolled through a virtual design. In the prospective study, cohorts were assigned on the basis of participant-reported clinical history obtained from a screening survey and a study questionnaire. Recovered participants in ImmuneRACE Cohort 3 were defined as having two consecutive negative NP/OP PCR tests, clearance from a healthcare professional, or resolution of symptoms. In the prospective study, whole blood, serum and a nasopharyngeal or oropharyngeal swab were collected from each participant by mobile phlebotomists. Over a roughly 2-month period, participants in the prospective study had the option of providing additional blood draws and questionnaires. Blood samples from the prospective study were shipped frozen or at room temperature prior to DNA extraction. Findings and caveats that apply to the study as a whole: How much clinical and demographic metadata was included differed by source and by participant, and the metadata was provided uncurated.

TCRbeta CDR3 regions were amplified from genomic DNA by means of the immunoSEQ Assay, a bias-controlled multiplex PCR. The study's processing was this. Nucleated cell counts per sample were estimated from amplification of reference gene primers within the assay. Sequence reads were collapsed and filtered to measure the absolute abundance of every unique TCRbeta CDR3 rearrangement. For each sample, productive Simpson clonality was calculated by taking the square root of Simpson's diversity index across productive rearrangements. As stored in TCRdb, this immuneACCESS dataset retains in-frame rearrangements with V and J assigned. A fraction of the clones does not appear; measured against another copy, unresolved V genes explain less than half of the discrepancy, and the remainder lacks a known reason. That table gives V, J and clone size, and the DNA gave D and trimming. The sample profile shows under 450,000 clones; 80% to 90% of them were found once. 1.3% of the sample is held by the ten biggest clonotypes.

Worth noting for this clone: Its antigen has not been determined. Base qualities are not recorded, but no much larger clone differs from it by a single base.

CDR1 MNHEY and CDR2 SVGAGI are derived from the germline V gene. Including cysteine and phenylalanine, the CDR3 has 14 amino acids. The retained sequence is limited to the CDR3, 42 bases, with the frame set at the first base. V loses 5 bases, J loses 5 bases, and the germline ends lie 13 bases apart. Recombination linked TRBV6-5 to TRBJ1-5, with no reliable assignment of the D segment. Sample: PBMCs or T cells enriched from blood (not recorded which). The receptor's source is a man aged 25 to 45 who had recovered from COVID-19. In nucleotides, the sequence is TGTGCCAGCAGTCGCGATCTATACTATCAGCCCCAGCATTTT. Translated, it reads CASSRDLYYQPQHF.